This T cell receptor (beta chain) was observed in a study of PD-1 blockade in mismatch repair-deficient tumors. About the research overall: Enrolled about 2012-2017, patients had progressing, pretreated mismatch repair-deficient cancers of 12 types. Study findings and constraints: After pembrolizumab, tumor-resident clones rose rapidly, then generally contracted before radiologic responses.

After removal of 10 bases from V and 4 bases from J, the junction contained 9 bases not matched to a gene. This CDR3 region has 14 residues. Germline V gene lookup returns CDR1 LGHNT and CDR2 FRNRAP. Worth noting for this clone: The antigen is unknown.

Method: immunoSEQ multiplex PCR; TCRdb's copy keeps in-frame clones and lacks some. The sample has about 120,000 clones; around nine tenths are singletons. Sequences were derived from peripheral blood, sampled approximately 69 weeks after starting pembrolizumab. J is TRBJ2-3 and V is TRBV12-5; TRBD1 agrees at 9 bases. The source of this sequence is an adult with mismatch repair-deficient cancer. The CDR3 reads CATLRDRVPDTQYF. CDR3 nucleotides: TGTGCTACCCTCCGGGACAGGGTGCCAGATACGCAGTATTTT. Using reference TRBV12-5 and TRBJ2-3 for the parts outside the CDR3, the full variable domain is DARVTQTPRHKVTEMGQEVTMRCQPILGHNTVFWYRQTMMQGLELLAYFRNRAPLDDSGMPKDRFSAEMPDATLATLKIQPSEPRDSAVYFCATLRDRVPDTQYFGPGTRLTVL.